This is a list of T cell receptor beta chains from one sample in a study of identical twins. TCRdb re-derived calls from the 5' RACE reads in MiXCR, one entry per CDR3 protein. The sample records around 1.7 million distinct CDR3 sequences, roughly a third being singletons. The sequenced material came from cord blood. The source of these receptors is a newborn girl in good health. Each CDR3 is given without its conserved first and last residue.

TRBV11-2,ASSPGDLATDTQY
TRBV12-3/TRBV12-4,ASSFTARPTDAQY
TRBV5-1,ASSLDGQGAFGYT
TRBV11-3,ASSSWGGPRDNEQF
TRBV7-2,ASSPNRVEEKLF
TRBV20-1,RVSGGREETQY
TRBV5-1,ASSWQQGNEQF
TRBV25-1,AARGTDTQY
TRBV5-1,ASSLQGHFNEKLF
TRBV12-3/TRBV12-4,ASSLSLPSTDTQY
TRBV7-2,ASSSGPRPNTEAF
TRBV7-2,ASSLARWTSGAFTGELF
TRBV29-1,SARTSKGNYEQY
TRBV5-1,ASSSLTGALNTEAF
TRBV27,ASSLGDWPTNEKLF
TRBV5-1,ASSLVGSKNTEAF
TRBV7-9,ASSLGPTGQRNTQY
TRBV7-2,ASSPPGTVTEAF
TRBV7-2,ASSRDRKDGYT
TRBV6-1,ASSDQPGASSY
TRBV28,ASSLWTSGRDRAQY
TRBV20-1,SARGRGRGSGNEQF
TRBV20-1,SAAQGFSSTDTQY
TRBV20-1,SATKSEGGETQY
TRBV5-1,ASSPRGPHYQETQY
TRBV11-2,ASSLDIRRYGYT
TRBV5-1,ASSPSRDRVLNTEAF
TRBV18,ASSLSSYEQY
TRBV11-2,ASSLLAGGEDTQY
TRBV19,ASSIRAEPGELF
TRBV18,ASSQGTSGLAGTYEQY
TRBV2,AIDATGTYNEQF
TRBV25-1,ASSRLVGSTHNEQF
TRBV4-2,ASSQATTSAPNEQY
TRBV7-9,ATQRGGNEQY
TRBV5-1,ASSLRPVDRGAEAF
TRBV27,ASSFWAGTGSNEQF
TRBV6-5,VSSYSGGPEKLF
TRBV2,ASRRWGTGGYEQY
TRBV19,ASTPYRERTNYGYT
TRBV5-1,ASKVGGSYEQY
TRBV7-2,ASSPSQGAEQY
TRBV4-1,ASSPGTGRGQPQH
TRBV15,ATSPSWGQGYNEQF
TRBV28,ASSFGLAETSTDTQY
TRBV3-1,ASSPRGLAVFGPRGTQY
TRBV28,ASARGTDGYT
TRBV27,ASSLMTRNTGELF
TRBV5-8,ASSPRVRAENLF
TRBV5-1,ASNLRGTSTDTQY
TRBV20-1,SARDSPQETQY
TRBV11-2,ASSFESTGTGLSYEQY
TRBV9,ASSFPHGQEETQY
TRBV24-1,ATSGPRGMNTEAF
TRBV7-2,ASRDEQF
TRBV28,ASTIQGNNIQY
TRBV27,ASSSSLNTEAF